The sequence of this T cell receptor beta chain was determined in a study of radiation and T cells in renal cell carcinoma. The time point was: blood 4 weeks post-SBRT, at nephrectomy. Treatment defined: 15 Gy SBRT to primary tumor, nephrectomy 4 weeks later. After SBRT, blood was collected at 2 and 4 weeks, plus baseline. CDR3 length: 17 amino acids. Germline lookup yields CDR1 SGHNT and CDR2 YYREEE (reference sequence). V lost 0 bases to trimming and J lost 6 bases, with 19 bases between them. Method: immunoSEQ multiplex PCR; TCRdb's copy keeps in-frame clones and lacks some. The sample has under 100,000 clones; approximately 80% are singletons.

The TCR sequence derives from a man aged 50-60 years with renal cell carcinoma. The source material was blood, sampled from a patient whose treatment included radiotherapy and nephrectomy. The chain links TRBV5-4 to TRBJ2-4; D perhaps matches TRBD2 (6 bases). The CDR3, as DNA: TGTGCCAGCAGCTTGGCCTCTGTGGGAGGATATAGAAACATTCAGTACTTC. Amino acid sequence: CASSLASVGGYRNIQYF.